Included here is one T cell receptor (beta chain) sequence, with context. Its antigen is unidentified. The primer mix had 60 Vbeta and 13 Jbeta primers. Assay: immunoSEQ multiplex PCR; the TCRdb copy retains only in-frame clones and omits some. The sample holds under 200,000 clones, around three quarters seen once. This sample was taken from a study of cytomegalovirus exposure and HLA in healthy donors. Trimming cost V 4 bases and J 8 bases; bases outside gene matches: 12. There are 17 residues in the CDR3. The germline CDR1 and CDR2 sequences are SGHDT and YYEEEE. General study results and limits: Reports state that TCR beta sequences accurately predicted most subjects' HLA-A and HLA-B alleles. Researchers reported that a few CMV-associated chains were confirmed in vitro as CMV antigen-specific.

The receptor's source is a woman in her 40s in good health and CMV-seronegative. The gene calls are TRBV5-6 and TRBJ1-4; 12 bases align to TRBD1. Sequencing was carried out using PBMCs. The CDR3 coding sequence is TGTGCCAGCAGCCCGCCGGGACAGGGGGCGCTTATCGAAAAACTGTTTTTT. It translates to CASSPPGQGALIEKLFF.